This note documents a single TCR beta chain sequence. No antigen is known for it. Trimming took off 7 bases at V and 3 bases at J, with 10 bases between the two ends. The CDR3 spans 12 residues. Germline V CDR1 and CDR2: SQVTM, ANQGSEA. The data were produced by immunoSEQ multiplex PCR, yet TCRdb's version contains in-frame clones alone and is incomplete. The sample lists fewer than 350,000 clones, roughly 88% occurring once. This record comes from a study of cytomegalovirus exposure and HLA in healthy donors. Points from the study as a whole: Accounts indicate the classifier identified cytomegalovirus status with strong specificity and sensitivity.

Separate from the roughly 730-subject first cohort, the 120-subject validation cohort was the one that the donors belonged to. Sequenced sample: PBMCs. The chain employs TRBV29-1 and TRBJ2-1, with D perhaps matching TRBD2 (6 bases). This receptor was taken from a woman aged 18-29 years in good health and CMV-seronegative. The CDR3 bases are TGCAGCGGGAGGGGATACTACAATGAGCAGTTCTTC. This codes for CSGRGYYNEQFF.